Shown below are 21 T cell receptor beta chains from a single sample sequenced in a study of breast tumors, draining lymph nodes, adjacent tissues. Axillary draining lymph nodes of breast cancer patients supplied the node samples. TCRdb processed the multiplex PCR reads anew with MiXCR; each CDR3 protein has one entry. The sample records 130,000 or so distinct CDR3 sequences, less than 25% being singletons. Source material: axillary lymph node tissue. The origin of the receptors is a female donor with breast cancer. Some clones in this sample may be carry-over from other donors' samples.

In regard to this clonotype: This may arise from a read error, as a much more abundant clone is one base away. The genes are TRBV20-1 and TRBJ2-7; tentatively, D is TRBD1 or TRBD2 (5 bases each). Trimming took 5 bases from V and 3 from J, leaving 14 bases between them. The CDR3 consists of 13 residues. Germline CDR1 DFQATT, CDR2 SNEGSKA (reference sequence). The CDR3 region is CSASGTVFYEQYF. The CDR3, as DNA: TGCAGTGCTTCCGGGACGGTTTTCTACGAGCAGTACTTC.

This clonotype was counted ten times or more. CDR3 sequence reads: CAWRLAGAETQYF. CDR3 nucleotide sequence: TGTGCCTGGAGACTAGCGGGAGCAGAGACCCAGTACTTC. The chain links TRBV30 to TRBJ2-5; 11 bases are a match to TRBD2. The V gene end was trimmed by 3 bases and the J gene end by 4 bases; junction bases not matched to a gene: 1. CDR3 length equals 13 residues. Germline V gives CDR1 GTSNPN, CDR2 SVGIG (reference sequence).

About this clonotype itself: Germline is not matched at one junction end, which may reflect a read error. The chain combines TRBV2 with TRBJ2-1, with 8 bases fitting TRBD2. The CDR3 length is 15 residues. Germline CDR1 reads SNHLY; CDR2 reads FYNNEI. CDR3 DNA: TGTGCCAACTTACTTGCGGGGGGAATCGGCAATGAGCGGTTCTTC. This sequence encodes CANLLAGGIGNERFF.

The sample holds many counts of this clonotype. V is TRBV24-1 and J is TRBJ1-4; 8 nucleotides match TRBD1. Trimming took 6 bases from V and 7 from J; bases not matched to a gene: 6. This CDR3 contains 14 residues. Germline V CDR1 and CDR2: KGHDR, SFDVKD. CDR3 DNA sequence: TGTGCCACCAGTAAGACAGGGGCGAGTGAAAAACTGTTTTTT. Its protein product is CATSKTGASEKLFF.

This clonotype was picked up many times. The chain is built from TRBV6-1 and TRBJ1-2, with 7 bases that match TRBD1. CDR3 length: 15 residues. Germline V CDR1 and CDR2: MNHNS, SASEGT. J lost 5 bases, V lost 4 bases, and 10 bases had no gene match. The CDR3 sequence: CASSVNWDSVYGYTF. The CDR3 nucleotides read TGTGCCAGCAGTGTAAATTGGGACAGTGTTTATGGCTACACCTTC.

As concerns this clonotype: This may be a read error: a much more frequent sequence differs by one nucleotide. The DNA for the CDR3 is TGTGCCACCACAAAACCCGGGACACCGAACACCGGGGAGCTGTTTTTT. Translated: CATTKPGTPNTGELFF. The gene calls are TRBV6-1 and TRBJ2-2; the D gene is possibly TRBD1 (6 bases). Trimming left V 10 bases short and J 0 bases short, with 18 bases between. CDR1 is MNHNS and CDR2 is SASEGT in the germline V gene. The CDR3 has 16 amino acids.

This clonotype was seen ten or more times. This chain joins TRBV28 and TRBJ1-2; D is ambiguous. Germline CDR1 is MDHEN and CDR2 is SYDVKM. Trimming took off 2 bases at V and 8 bases at J, with 12 bases between the two ends. The CDR3 length is 13 residues. CDR3 sequence reads: CASSLEVEGGYTF. The DNA of the CDR3 is TGTGCCAGCAGTTTAGAAGTAGAAGGAGGCTACACCTTC.

This clonotype was seen ten or more times. The chain uses TRBV5-1 and TRBJ2-3, with D possibly being TRBD1 (6 bases). There are 16 residues in the CDR3. Germline V gene lookup returns CDR1 SGHRS and CDR2 YFSETQ. The V end lost 0 bases, the J end lost 1 base, and 12 bases lay between the germline ends. CDR3 nucleotides: TGCGCCAGCAGCTTGGGGTTGGACAGTCGCACAGATACGCAGTATTTT. Translation gives CASSLGLDSRTDTQYF.

Ten or more counts support this clonotype. The chain employs TRBV7-8 and TRBJ2-3; D remains ambiguous. This CDR3 contains 14 residues. V lost 1 base to trimming and J lost 2 bases, with 7 bases between them. Germline CDR1 is SGHVS and CDR2 is FQNEAQ. This CDR3 is CASSLVLVTDTQYF. CDR3 nucleotide sequence: TGTGCCAGCAGCTTAGTTCTAGTCACAGATACGCAGTATTTT.

In this sample, this clonotype turned up many times. The gene calls are TRBV5-6 and TRBJ2-7; D unclear. V dropped 4 bases and J dropped 5 bases, with 19 bases sitting between them. The CDR3 consists of 15 residues. Looked up from germline, CDR1 is SGHDT and CDR2 is YYEEEE. The CDR3, as DNA: TGTGCCAGCAGCCCTATGAAGGGCCTTCGGGACGAGCAGTACTTC. Its protein product is CASSPMKGLRDEQYF.

The chain links TRBV3-1 to TRBJ2-5, with 8 nucleotides matching TRBD2. CDR3 length: 13 residues. V lost 8 bases, J lost 5 bases, and 7 bases stayed unmatched. Germline V CDR1 and CDR2: LGHDT, YNNKEL (reference sequence). The CDR3 bases are TGTGCCAGCGGAGAGTCGGGAGGGGAGACCCAGTACTTC. Protein product: CASGESGGETQYF.

As for this clonotype: This may stem from a read error, because a much larger clone lies one nucleotide away. The V gene is TRBV6-5, the J gene TRBJ2-7; D not certain. CDR1 and CDR2 (germline): MNHEY, SVGAGI. The V end lost 10 bases, the J end lost 2 bases, and 21 bases lay between the germline ends. This CDR3 has 15 residues. CDR3 region: CATIDTFRRTYEQYF. DNA for the CDR3: TGTGCCACGATAGACACATTTCGAAGGACCTACGAGCAGTACTTC.

As concerns this clonotype: A much larger clone lies one base from this, so it may be a read error. The genes are TRBV30 and TRBJ2-7; D possibly corresponds to TRBD2 (6 bases). Germline assignment: CDR1 GTSNPN and CDR2 SVGIG (reference sequence). The CDR3 is 13 residues long. Trimming took off 3 bases at V and 0 bases at J, with 9 bases between the two ends. CDR3 sequence reads: CAWSGGYSYEQYF. The CDR3 DNA follows: TGTGCCTGGAGCGGGGGATACTCCTACGAGCAGTACTTC.

This clonotype was picked up many times. The chain carries TRBV28 and TRBJ2-7; D is uncertain. V was cut by 6 bases and J by 5 bases, with 11 bases left in between. Germline lookup yields CDR1 MDHEN and CDR2 SYDVKM. The CDR3 runs 12 residues. CDR3 region: CASRNIDDEQYF. CDR3 sequence (DNA): TGTGCCAGCAGGAACATTGACGACGAGCAGTACTTC.

V and J are TRBV6-1 and TRBJ1-5; D is uncertain. Germline CDR1 reads MNHNS; CDR2 reads SASEGT. The CDR3 is 16 residues long. Trimming took 2 bases from V and 2 from J, leaving 13 bases between them. CDR3 residues: CASSEFWARRNQPQHF. The CDR3 DNA reads TGTGCCAGCAGTGAATTTTGGGCGCGCCGCAATCAGCCCCAGCATTTT.

In the case of this clonotype: This may stem from a read error, because a much larger clone lies one nucleotide away. The final CDR3 position lacks the conserved phenylalanine or tryptophan, pointing to a likely read error. The chain links TRBV12-3 or TRBV12-4 to TRBJ2-3; TRBD2 might be the D (5 bases). Trimming pared 3 bases from V and 4 bases from J, leaving 11 bases between. The CDR3 has 14 amino acids. CDR3 loop: CASSFPGSADTQYL. CDR3 DNA sequence: TGTGCCAGCAGTTTCCCGGGGTCGGCAGATACGCAGTATCTT.

The chain employs TRBV15 and TRBJ1-2; weak D call: TRBD1 (6 bases). The germline V gene has CDR1 LNHNV and CDR2 YYDKDF (reference sequence). This CDR3 spans 12 amino acids. V was shortened by 4 bases and J by 7 bases, with 10 bases between the two germline ends. CDR3 protein: CATSTRTAGYTF. The DNA for the CDR3 is TGTGCCACCAGCACCAGGACAGCTGGCTACACCTTC. Supplemented by reference TRBV15 and TRBJ1-2, the full variable domain reads DAMVIQNPRYQVTQFGKPVTLSCSQTLNHNVMYWYQQKSSQAPKLLFHYYDKDFNNEADTPDNFQSRRPNTSFCFLDIRSPGLGDTAMYLCATSTRTAGYTFGSGTRLTVV.

At least ten counts were recorded for this clonotype. This rearrangement joins TRBV20-1 to TRBJ2-7; weak D call: TRBD2 (6 bases). V lost 3 bases to trimming and J lost 3 bases, with 18 bases between them. The CDR3 has 15 amino acids. Germline CDR1 DFQATT, CDR2 SNEGSKA (reference sequence). The CDR3 loop reads CSARGFGRENYEQYF. In DNA, the CDR3 is TGCAGTGCTAGGGGGTTCGGGCGGGAAAACTACGAGCAGTACTTC.

This clonotype was counted at least ten times. This rearrangement joins TRBV9 to TRBJ1-6; D is undetermined. The CDR3 is made up of 18 amino acids. Germline V gene sequence: CDR1 SGDLS, CDR2 YYNGEE. Trimming took off 0 bases at V and 6 bases at J, with 19 bases between the two ends. As DNA, the CDR3 is TGTGCCAGCAGCGTAGACCCTATATGGGAGACTTCTAATTCACCCCTCCACTTT. Its protein product is CASSVDPIWETSNSPLHF.

Many counts were recorded for this clonotype. The genes are TRBV9 and TRBJ2-1; TRBD1 aligns across 9 bases. Germline V lookup: CDR1 SGDLS, CDR2 YYNGEE. The CDR3 sequence is 16 residues long. After removal of 0 bases from V and 8 bases from J, the junction contained 9 bases not matched to a gene. This CDR3 reads CASSVARDRARHEQFF. As DNA, the CDR3 is TGTGCCAGCAGCGTAGCTAGGGACAGGGCCAGGCATGAGCAGTTCTTC.

This clonotype was detected many times. The chain combines TRBV7-3 with TRBJ2-2, with D possibly TRBD2 on 5 matching bases. This CDR3 comprises 16 residues. Trimming left V 2 bases short and J 6 bases short, with 16 bases between. Per the germline V gene, CDR1 is SGHTA and CDR2 is FQGTGA. CDR3 bases: TGTGCCAGCAGCTTAGCCAAGGGCGGAGGCCCCGGGGAGCTGTTTTTT. As protein: CASSLAKGGGPGELFF.